This T cell receptor (beta chain) came from a study of OX40 agonist ivuxolimab in advanced cancers. Study context: A mean age of roughly 66 years, range about 20 to 85, was recorded, and more than 80% were male. Three individuals attained partial responses, comprising one hepatocellular carcinoma case and two cutaneous melanoma cases.

At baseline, cycle 4 day 1, and cycle 7 day 1, blood was sampled. Trimming at V came to 4 bases and at J to 7 bases, leaving 7 bases not matched to a gene. The CDR3 is made up of 15 amino acids. Germline CDR1 SGHDT, CDR2 YYEEEE. Measured with immunoSEQ multiplex PCR; TCRdb has only the in-frame clones, and not every one. This repertoire shows 66,000 or so clones, roughly nine tenths found once; its top ten account for around 2%. Sequencing used CD4+ or CD8+ T cells sorted from blood, obtained in a trial of the OX40 agonist ivuxolimab. The sequence was obtained from an adult with an advanced solid tumor such as melanoma, head and neck, liver or kidney cancer. The V gene is TRBV5-6, the J gene TRBJ1-4, with 10 nucleotides matching TRBD1. The CDR3 bases are TGTGCCAGCAGCCCCTGGGACAGGGGTACTGAAAAACTGTTTTTT. It codes for CASSPWDRGTEKLFF.